This T cell receptor (beta chain) was recorded in a study of T cell repertoires in cytomegalovirus infection (dated by TCRdb to between 2018 and 2020). With regard to the full study: The peptide stimulations were aimed at well-studied HLA-B-restricted epitopes as well as recently identified HLA-C-restricted CMV epitopes, whose presentation resists viral immunomodulation. Because public TCR beta signatures pointed to carriage of CMV infection together with the matching HLA type, the HLA type of each donor mattered for the analysis. What the study reported, not specific to this receptor: The ex vivo response was dominated by HLA-C-restricted CMV-specific TCR beta clonotypes, which also provided the single most frequent clonotype in two of eight donors. Cumulative frequency of public TCR beta family members discriminated carriers of CMV infection plus the relevant HLA type in this cohort and an independent roughly 330-donor cohort.

The instrument given in TCRdb is Illumina HiSeq 1500. Through fastp at Q25 and MiXCR, TCRdb rebuilt clones from the public reads, retaining in-frame beta chains. Under each unique CDR3 protein, matching rows form one entry showing the most common genes and DNA. The sample includes 640,000 or so distinct CDR3 sequences, with around 30% observed a single time. The ten largest clonotypes hold about 20% of the sample. The V end loses 7 bases and the J end loses 8 bases, and a stretch of 17 bases separates them. Including the terminal cysteine and phenylalanine, the CDR3 comprises 13 residues. Solely the CDR3 DNA is kept, with 39 bases framed from the first base. This specimen's treatment or condition label, per the study, means: in vitro stimulation with specific CMV peptide epitopes to enrich CMV-specific T cells. This clonotype was counted between two and nine times. Its binding antigen is unknown. No quality values exist for individual bases; no much larger clone is one base distant.

The receptor comes from a human donor in good health (CMV status not recorded). Some clones in this sample may be carry-over from other donors' samples. Recombination joined TRBV12-3 or TRBV12-4 with TRBJ1-1; the D gene is possibly TRBD1, with 5 bases matching. The sample was cultured PBMCs, taken from culture after CMV antigen stimulation. The sequenced DNA is TGTGCCAGCATGGGGGAAACAGCAATCGAAGCTTTCTTT. Its translation is CASMGETAIEAFF.